Included here is one TCR beta chain sequence, with context. The table came from immunoSEQ multiplex PCR; TCRdb's copy has only in-frame clones and leaves some out. The sample includes roughly 300,000 clones, roughly 85% of them seen just once. Adults between roughly 18 and 90 years of age took part from under 30 US areas. Recovered participants had two consecutive negative NP/OP PCR tests, healthcare professional clearance, or symptom resolution. V shed 6 bases and J 7 bases; nucleotides not matched to a gene: 10. The CDR3 loop spans 14 amino acids. The germline V gene encodes CDR1 SQVTM and CDR2 ANQGSEA. The data are from a study of blood T cell repertoires in COVID-19.

The sequencing input was PBMCs or T cells enriched from blood (not recorded which). J is TRBJ2-2 and V is TRBV29-1; 8 nucleotides agree with TRBD1. The sequence derives from a woman aged 50 to 60 who had recovered from COVID-19. The CDR3 region is CSVVTAQGVGELFF. CDR3 nucleotide sequence: TGCAGCGTCGTAACCGCACAGGGGGTCGGGGAGCTGTTTTTT.